This T cell receptor beta chain was identified in a study of shared clonotypes between healthy human individuals (dated by TCRdb to between 2020 and 2021). As for the study more broadly: Three men and two women, aged 18 to 49 years, made up the cohort. Between about 0.8 and 9 billion PBMCs per donor were obtained by leukapheresis. The study deeply sequenced blood TCR repertoires of about 5 healthy adults to estimate repertoire size and the extent of clonotype sharing between individuals. For each donor, three plates each were used for CD4 naive and CD4 memory, two plates were used for CD8 naive, and one plate was used for CD8 memory. Different laboratories and diverse techniques were used to prepare libraries and sequence TCR repertoires, to increase sequencing depth and limit assay-specific biases.

The CDR3 measures 11 amino acids from cysteine to phenylalanine. This entry keeps only the CDR3 DNA: 33 bases, framed from base 1. The germline V gene supplies CDR1 WSHSY and CDR2 SAAADI. Between the V and J ends, shortened by 5 bases and 3 bases respectively, the junction contains 5 bases. CD8 naive samples were obtained by positive selection for CCR7 among CD45RO-negative cells, yielding a CD45RA+CCR7+ population from which TemRA cells were excluded. Healthy HIV-negative adults with no recently reported acute infections or vaccinations were included as donors. All donors were Caucasian adults living in Nashville, Tennessee, USA. Blood was obtained by leukapheresis, after which PBMCs were separated by Ficoll-Histopaque density gradient centrifugation and cryopreserved in liquid nitrogen vapor phase. Analytical flow cytometry was used to check the purity and quantity of each magnetically sorted T cell population. Each sorted fraction had its genomic DNA isolated and then quantified by UV absorbance on a Nanodrop 2000c.

Notes on this clone: The clone's antigen remains unknown. The sample holds no much larger clone one base away, and base qualities are not on file. Other DNA variants within this sample encode the same CDR3.

Results the study describes overall, beyond this receptor: The genetic and exposure-history diversity represented was limited by the small number of donors. Naive subsets generally had larger estimated clonotype richness than memory subsets did. Sampling was restricted to blood, and TCR repertoires in tissues likely differ from the TCR repertoires found in blood. Even with the large sequencing depth, rarefaction of the sorted-subset datasets indicated that sequencing was incomplete. Across four donors, roughly 5.1% of naive CD4, approximately 4% of naive CD8, about 2.3% of memory CD4, and under 0.45% of memory CD8 clonotypes were shared. Higher generation probabilities were observed for clonotypes shared by all four sorted-subset donors than for non-shared clonotypes. Pairwise subsampling led to the expectation that sequencing depth would affect the degree of clonotype sharing among donors.

Using the deep immunoSEQ assay, multiplex PCR amplified TCR CDR3 regions from genomic DNA. Genomic DNA extracted from each cell subset was distributed evenly over all wells of several immunoSEQ 96-well plates, and each plate served as one replicate. For sorted subsets, each replicate PCR was loaded with 200 ng genomic DNA, equivalent to approximately 33,000 T cell genomes. The purified libraries were quantified using a Qubit 3.0 fluorometer, sized with a Bioanalyzer 2100, and then quantified again using the KAPA Library Quantification kit. Each immunoSEQ 96-well plate was sequenced on its own single-read 150-cycle Illumina NextSeq 550 flow cell. In the paper's pipeline: The immunoSEQ output contained only junctional sequences without quality scores, so filtering could not match that applied to full-length reads. Sequences were annotated with PyIR, a Python wrapper for IgBLAST v1.9, and V/J genes and CDR3 were assigned using IMGT germline references. Reads were filtered out if the reads had weak V/J assignments (E-value above 1e-6), no CDR3, stop codons, out-of-frame junctions, or ambiguous translated residues. V3J clonotypes were defined by identical inferred V gene, J gene, and CDR3 amino acid sequence. Percentage overlap between repertoires was calculated by dividing the number of shared unique clonotypes by the size of the smaller repertoire. Richness of each repertoire was evaluated using RTK rarefaction, the Chao1 estimator, and Recon v2.1 estimates of unobserved clonotypes. Generation probabilities were computed with OLGA for all TCRbeta clonotypes obtained by the gDNA method from several donors. Not all clones reach the TCRdb copy of this immuneACCESS table, which keeps in-frame sequences only. Checked studies attribute under half of the gap to unresolved V genes and leave the rest unexplained. V, J and clone size reflect that table, while D and trimming were determined from the DNA. This sample has about 2.1 million clones in its table, and about 93% of those were observed once. The ten biggest clones cover 1.5% to 2% of the sample.

This clonotype originated in a man aged 18 to 35 in good health. Some clones in this sample may be carry-over from other donors' samples. The material sequenced was naive CD8+ T cells from PBMCs. The cell subset or site label here, explained by the study, means: CD45RA+CCR7+. The rearranged chain carries TRBV10-2 and TRBJ2-7; the D gene is not confidently resolved. The CDR3 reads as follows: CASSPSYEQYF. The DNA reads TGCGCCAGCAGTCCTAGCTACGAGCAGTACTTC.